These 16 T cell receptor beta chains were sequenced from one sample in a study of control samples from healthy donors and cancer patients. Method: immunoSEQ multiplex PCR; TCRdb's copy keeps in-frame clones and lacks some. The profile covers some 120,000 clones, with roughly 90% appearing a single time and 30% to 40% taken by the ten largest. Sequenced sample: blood. The receptors stem from a man between 45 and 60 years old in good health.

The J gene is TRBJ2-5, the V gene TRBV5-3; no definite D call. TRBV5-3 falls under the ORF class, with uncertain function. This CDR3 has 14 amino acids. The V end lost 4 bases, the J end lost 6 bases, and 16 bases lay between the germline ends. The CDR3 DNA follows: TGTGCCAGAAGCCCCCGGAAGGCCCACAAGACCCAGTACTTC. It specifies CARSPRKAHKTQYF.

The chain is built from TRBV30 and TRBJ2-5, with D perhaps TRBD1 or TRBD2 (6 bases each). The V gene's germline CDR1 is GTSNPN and CDR2 SVGIG (reference sequence). V shed 8 bases and J shed 5 bases, with 21 bases lying between them. This CDR3 region has 14 residues. CDR3 DNA: TGTGCCCTTCGGTTAACAGGGAGGTGGGAGACCCAGTACTTC. It codes for CALRLTGRWETQYF.

J is TRBJ2-5 and V is TRBV2; either TRBD1 or TRBD2 may fit D (5 bases each). This CDR3 is 14 amino acids long. Deletions cut 4 bases from V and 1 base from J, with 10 bases between. Germline CDR1 reads SNHLY; CDR2 reads FYNNEI. CDR3 DNA sequence: TGTGCCAGCAGTGGCAGGGACGGCCAAGAGACCCAGTACTTC. Translating it yields CASSGRDGQETQYF.

This clone was observed at least ten times. The chain joins TRBV18 to TRBJ2-3; 9 nucleotides agree with TRBD2. V dropped 3 bases and J dropped 1; count of bases not matched to a gene: 8. Germline loops: CDR1 KGHSH, CDR2 LQKENI. The CDR3 has 17 residues. CDR3 residues: CASSPQTSGPRTDTQYF. The CDR3 region has the DNA TGTGCCAGCTCACCCCAGACTAGCGGCCCCCGCACAGATACGCAGTATTTT.

The chain uses TRBV5-1 and TRBJ2-5; possible D gene TRBD2, 6 bases. This CDR3 comprises 15 residues. The V and J ends lost 5 bases and 1 base respectively, with 15 bases between them. Germline-derived CDR1 and CDR2 are SGHRS and YFSETQ. CDR3 nucleotide sequence: TGCGCCAGCAGTTCGTTAAGGGGACTCCAAGAGACCCAGTACTTC. It codes for CASSSLRGLQETQYF.

The DNA for the CDR3 is TGTGCCACCCTTCCGCTGGACAGGACATACAATGAGCAGTTCTTC. The encoded protein is CATLPLDRTYNEQFF. The chain combines TRBV6-5 with TRBJ2-1; TRBD1 agrees at 7 bases. Per the germline V gene, CDR1 is MNHEY and CDR2 is SVGAGI. The CDR3 contains 15 residues. The V segment lost 10 bases and the J segment 4 bases; nucleotides outside the gene matches: 13.

This clone has a handful of counts. The chain carries TRBV6-5 and TRBJ1-1, with D perhaps TRBD1 (6 bases). The CDR3 has 15 residues. V was trimmed by 5 bases and J by 5 bases, leaving 18 bases between them. From germline, CDR1 is MNHEY and CDR2 SVGAGI. The CDR3 spells CASSNQQGLGTEAFF. The CDR3 DNA reads TGTGCCAGCAGTAACCAACAGGGACTGGGGACTGAAGCTTTCTTT.

This clone was counted a few times. The chain employs TRBV10-3 and TRBJ1-5, with D possibly being TRBD1 (5 bases). Germline V lookup: CDR1 ENHRY, CDR2 SYGVKD. Trimming removed 0 bases at V and 5 bases at J, with 8 bases between. The CDR3 is 14 residues long. The CDR3 nucleotides are TGTGCCATCAGTGAGTCATTGGGGGATCAGCCCCAGCATTTT. Translating it yields CAISESLGDQPQHF.

V usage is TRBV11-2 and J usage is TRBJ1-2; 7 bases line up with TRBD1. The CDR3 is 15 residues long. Germline V lookup: CDR1 SGHAT, CDR2 FQNNGV. J lost 2 bases, V lost 6 bases, and 9 bases had no gene match. The CDR3 reads CASSFQGVRNYGYTF. The CDR3 coding sequence is TGTGCCAGCAGTTTCCAGGGGGTTCGGAACTATGGCTACACCTTC.

The chain employs TRBV24-1 and TRBJ2-5; D is unresolved. Germline assignment: CDR1 KGHDR and CDR2 SFDVKD. The CDR3 length is 12 residues. V was shortened by 1 base and J by 5 bases, with 4 bases between the two germline ends. CDR3 protein: CATSDFVETQYF. CDR3 nucleotide sequence: TGTGCCACCAGTGATTTTGTCGAGACCCAGTACTTC.

CDR3 region: CASSPLGPLGSYNEQFF. For the CDR3, the DNA is TGTGCCAGCTCACCGTTGGGCCCCCTAGGCTCCTACAATGAGCAGTTCTTC. V is TRBV18 and J is TRBJ2-1; D unresolved. V was cut by 3 bases and J by 0 bases, with 15 bases left in between. Per the germline V gene, CDR1 is KGHSH and CDR2 is LQKENI. The CDR3 runs to 17 residues.

The CDR3 reads CASSQFSSDSSYEQYF. The DNA of the CDR3 is TGCGCCAGCAGCCAATTTTCCTCGGATAGCTCCTACGAGCAGTACTTC. The chain is built from TRBV4-1 and TRBJ2-7, with D unclear. Germline CDR1 and CDR2: MGHRA and YSYEKL. The V gene lost 2 bases and the J gene lost 0 bases, with 14 bases spanning the gap. The CDR3 length is 16 residues.

The chain has TRBV11-3 and TRBJ2-1; no reliable D call. Germline CDR1 SGHNT, CDR2 YENEEA. Trimming cost V 1 base and J 5 bases, with 9 bases left between them. This CDR3 has 14 amino acids. In DNA, the CDR3 is TGTGCCAGCAGCTTAGTAGGGAAGGACAATGAGCAGTTCTTC. Translating it yields CASSLVGKDNEQFF.

The chain combines TRBV18 with TRBJ1-1; a possible D gene is TRBD1 (6 bases). Germline V gene sequence: CDR1 KGHSH, CDR2 LQKENI. Trimming left V 3 bases short and J 1 base short, with 9 bases between. CDR3 length equals 14 residues. The CDR3 loop reads CASSPGGQNTEAFF. The CDR3 DNA reads as TGTGCCAGCTCACCCGGGGGACAGAACACTGAAGCTTTCTTT.

The rearrangement links TRBV7-8 to TRBJ1-2, with unresolved D. With 0 bases removed from V and 6 bases from J, the gap between germline ends came to 5 bases. The germline gives CDR1 SGHVS, CDR2 FQNEAQ. The length of the CDR3 is 12 residues. This chain's CDR3 is CASSLATNGYTF. CDR3 nucleotide sequence: TGTGCCAGCAGCTTAGCGACGAATGGCTACACCTTC.

The chain combines TRBV6-6 with TRBJ1-2; a possible D gene is TRBD1 (5 bases). CDR3 length: 15 amino acids. Trimming took off 2 bases at V and 5 bases at J, with 15 bases between the two ends. Germline assignment: CDR1 MNHNY and CDR2 SVGAGI (reference sequence). The CDR3 sequence: CASSYGQGSLYGYTF. DNA for the CDR3: TGTGCCAGCAGTTACGGGCAGGGAAGTCTTTATGGCTACACCTTC.